The rows below give T cell receptor beta chains drawn from one sample of a study of cytomegalovirus exposure and HLA in healthy donors. Sequencing used immunoSEQ multiplex PCR; TCRdb keeps in-frame clones, though not all of them. The sample has under 150,000 clones, 80% seen once; the top ten hold just over 2.5%. Sequencing was carried out using PBMCs. The receptors were gathered from a man younger than 40 in good health and CMV-seronegative. The CDR3 runs from the conserved cysteine through the conserved F or W. The D gene is left open where the match is weak. Clone size, where shown, is once, few, many, or a class for clones that have expanded.

once	17	TRBD2	TRBV15	TRBJ2-7	TGTGCCACCAGCAGAGGTATGGGGAGGGCCCCCGACTACGAGCAGTACTTC	CATSRGMGRAPDYEQYF
NA	14	NA	TRBV27	TRBJ2-1	TGTGCCAGCAGTTTAAGGTCAGGGTTAAATGAGCAGTTCTTC	CASSLRSGLNEQFF
NA	14	TRBD1	TRBV30	TRBJ1-1	TGTGCCTGGAGAGGAGGGACAGGGCAAGATGAAGCTTTCTTT	CAWRGGTGQDEAFF
few	14	TRBD1	TRBV6-1	TRBJ2-7	TGTGCCAGCAACCCTTCGGGGACAGGGCGCTGGCAGTACTTC	CASNPSGTGRWQYF
NA	14	TRBD1	TRBV19	TRBJ1-1	TGTGCCAGTAAAGCAGGGGGAGCGAACACTGAAGCTTTCTTT	CASKAGGANTEAFF
NA	16	TRBD1	TRBV19	TRBJ1-3	TGTGCCAGTAGGGGGACAGGGGTTTACTCTGGAAACACCATATATTTT	CASRGTGVYSGNTIYF
NA	16	NA	TRBV9	TRBJ2-7	TGTGCCAGCTGGTCGGGTAAAACGGGAATCTCCTACGAGCAGTACTTC	CASWSGKTGISYEQYF
NA	17	TRBD2	TRBV9	TRBJ2-3	TGTGCCAGCAGCGTAGCGGTAGCGGGAGGGGGTGCAGATACGCAGTATTTT	CASSVAVAGGGADTQYF
NA	12	TRBD1	TRBV15	TRBJ1-2	TGTGCCATATCGGGACAGGGATATGGCTACACCTTC	CAISGQGYGYTF
NA	12	NA	TRBV25-1	TRBJ1-2	TGTGCCAGCGGACAGACTAACTATGGCTACACCTTC	CASGQTNYGYTF
NA	16	NA	TRBV27	TRBJ1-3	TGTGCCAGCAGTTCTAAGGGGGTTGTCACTGGAAACACCATATATTTT	CASSSKGVVTGNTIYF
NA	18	TRBD2	TRBV7-8	TRBJ2-1	TGTGCCAGCACTGTAGTGGGAGGACTAGCGGGAGGGTCCGGTGAGCAGTTCTTC	CASTVVGGLAGGSGEQFF
NA	15	TRBD1	TRBV19	TRBJ2-7	TGTGCCAGTAGTATAGGACAGGGTGTGTCCTACGAGCAGTACTTC	CASSIGQGVSYEQYF
NA	15	TRBD1	TRBV10-3	TRBJ2-5	TGTGCCATCAGCACGGGACAGGGAATTCAAGAGACCCAGTACTTC	CAISTGQGIQETQYF
NA	14	NA	TRBV23-1	TRBJ2-7	TGCGCCAGCAGGCCTGGTGGGCCGGACTACGAGCAGTACTTC	CASRPGGPDYEQYF
NA	13	NA	TRBV27	TRBJ2-7	TGTGCCAGCAGTCCGGGAGCTACTTACGAGCAGTACTTC	CASSPGATYEQYF
NA	14	TRBD1	TRBV27	TRBJ1-4	TGTGCCAGCAGCCAGGGGGCGTCTAATGAAAAACTGTTTTTT	CASSQGASNEKLFF
once	15	NA	TRBV4-3	TRBJ2-5	TGCGCCAGCAGCCAAGATGGAGGGGAAGGAGAGACCCAGTACTTC	CASSQDGGEGETQYF
many	15	TRBD2	TRBV4-1	TRBJ2-7	TGCGCCAGCAGCCAAGGACTAGCGACCATCTACGAGCAGTACTTC	CASSQGLATIYEQYF
NA	16	NA	TRBV11-2	TRBJ1-3	TGTGCCAGCAGCTTAGGAGCCGGGGGTATCCGAAACACCATATATTTT	CASSLGAGGIRNTIYF
few	14	TRBD2	TRBV9	TRBJ2-7	TGTGCCAGCAGCGTAGCTACTAGCGGCTACGAGCAGTACTTC	CASSVATSGYEQYF
NA	14	TRBD1	TRBV7-2	TRBJ2-7	TGTGCCAGCAGCTCTCTCGGGACAGCCTACGAGCAGTACTTC	CASSSLGTAYEQYF
NA	11	NA	TRBV29-1	TRBJ2-7	TGCAGCGGTGGACAGTTTGACGAACAGTACTTC	CSGGQFDEQYF